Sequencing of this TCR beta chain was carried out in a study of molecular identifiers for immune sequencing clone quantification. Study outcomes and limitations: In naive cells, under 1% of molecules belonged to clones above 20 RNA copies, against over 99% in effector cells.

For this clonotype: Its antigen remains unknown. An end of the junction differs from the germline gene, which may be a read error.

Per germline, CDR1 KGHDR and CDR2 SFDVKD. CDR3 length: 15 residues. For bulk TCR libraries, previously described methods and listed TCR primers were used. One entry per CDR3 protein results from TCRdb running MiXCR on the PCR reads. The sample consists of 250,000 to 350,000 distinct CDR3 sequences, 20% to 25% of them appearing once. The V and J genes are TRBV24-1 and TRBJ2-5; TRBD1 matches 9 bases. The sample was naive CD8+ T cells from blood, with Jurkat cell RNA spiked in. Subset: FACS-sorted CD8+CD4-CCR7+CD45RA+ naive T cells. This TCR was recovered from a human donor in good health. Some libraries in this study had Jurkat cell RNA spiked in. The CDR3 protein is CASSERTGAQETQYF. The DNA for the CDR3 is TGTGCCTCCAGTGAGCGGACAGGGGCCCAAGAGACCCAGTACTTC.